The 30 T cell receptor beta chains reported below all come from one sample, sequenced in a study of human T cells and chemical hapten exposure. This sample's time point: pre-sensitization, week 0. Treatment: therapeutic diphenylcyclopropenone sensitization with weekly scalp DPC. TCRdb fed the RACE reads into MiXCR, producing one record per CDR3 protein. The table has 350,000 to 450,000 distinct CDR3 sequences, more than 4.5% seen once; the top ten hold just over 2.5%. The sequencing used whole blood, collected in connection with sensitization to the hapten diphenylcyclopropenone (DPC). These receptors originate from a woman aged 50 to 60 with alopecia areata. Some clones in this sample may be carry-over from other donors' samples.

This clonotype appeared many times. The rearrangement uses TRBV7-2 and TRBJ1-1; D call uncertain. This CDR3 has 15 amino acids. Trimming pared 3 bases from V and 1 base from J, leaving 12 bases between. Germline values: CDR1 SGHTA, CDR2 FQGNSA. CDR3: CASSLGPVRNTEAFF. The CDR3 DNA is TGTGCCAGCAGCTTGGGTCCGGTCAGGAACACTGAAGCTTTCTTT.

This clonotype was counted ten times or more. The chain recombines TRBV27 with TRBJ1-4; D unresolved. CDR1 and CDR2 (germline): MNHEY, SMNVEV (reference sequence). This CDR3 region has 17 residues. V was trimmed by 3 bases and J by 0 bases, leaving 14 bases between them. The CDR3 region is CASSLARGMATNEKLFF. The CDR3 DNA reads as TGTGCCAGCAGTTTGGCGAGAGGGATGGCAACTAATGAAAAACTGTTTTTT.

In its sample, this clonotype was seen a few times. CDR3 region: CSALTSGSTDTQYF. CDR3 nucleotide sequence: TGCAGTGCTCTGACTAGCGGGAGCACAGATACGCAGTATTTT. The chain carries TRBV20-1 and TRBJ2-3, with TRBD2 matching over 10 bases. This CDR3 contains 14 residues. The trim removed 5 bases at V and 0 bases at J, leaving 2 bases unmatched. CDR1 is DFQATT and CDR2 is SNEGSKA in the germline V gene (reference sequence).

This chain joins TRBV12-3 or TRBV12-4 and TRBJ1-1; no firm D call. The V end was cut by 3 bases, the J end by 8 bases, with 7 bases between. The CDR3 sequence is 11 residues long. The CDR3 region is CASSFSAEAFF. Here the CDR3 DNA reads TGTGCCAGCAGTTTCTCTGCGGAAGCTTTCTTT.

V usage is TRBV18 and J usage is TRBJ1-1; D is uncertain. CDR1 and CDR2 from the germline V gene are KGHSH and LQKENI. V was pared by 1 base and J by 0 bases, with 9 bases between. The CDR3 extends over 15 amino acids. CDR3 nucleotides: TGTGCCAGCTCACCACGGGAGATCATGAACACTGAAGCTTTCTTT. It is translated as CASSPREIMNTEAFF.

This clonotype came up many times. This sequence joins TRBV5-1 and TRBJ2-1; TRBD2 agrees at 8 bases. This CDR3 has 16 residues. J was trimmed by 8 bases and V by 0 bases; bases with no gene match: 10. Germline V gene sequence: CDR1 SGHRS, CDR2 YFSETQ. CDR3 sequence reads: CASSLATGGPGDEQFF. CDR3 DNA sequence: TGCGCCAGCAGCTTGGCAACGGGAGGGCCTGGGGATGAGCAGTTCTTC.

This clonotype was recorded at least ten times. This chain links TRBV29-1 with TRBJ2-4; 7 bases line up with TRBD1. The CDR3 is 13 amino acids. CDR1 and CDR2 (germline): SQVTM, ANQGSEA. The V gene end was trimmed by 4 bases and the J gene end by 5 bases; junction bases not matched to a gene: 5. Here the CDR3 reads CSVVGTGENIQYF. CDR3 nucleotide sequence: TGCAGCGTTGTGGGTACAGGGGAAAACATTCAGTACTTC.

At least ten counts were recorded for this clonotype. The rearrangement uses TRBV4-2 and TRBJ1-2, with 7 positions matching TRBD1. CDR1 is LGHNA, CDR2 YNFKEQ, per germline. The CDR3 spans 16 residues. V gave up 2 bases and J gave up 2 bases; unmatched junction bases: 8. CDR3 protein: CASSQPPEGANYGYTF. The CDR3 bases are TGTGCCAGCAGCCAACCCCCGGAGGGGGCGAACTATGGCTACACCTTC.

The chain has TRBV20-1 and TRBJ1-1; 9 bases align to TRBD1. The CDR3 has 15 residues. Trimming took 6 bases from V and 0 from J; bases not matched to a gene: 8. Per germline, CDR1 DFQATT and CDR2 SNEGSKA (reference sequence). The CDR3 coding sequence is TGCAGTGCCCAGGGACAGGGAGGGGTGAACACTGAAGCTTTCTTT. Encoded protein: CSAQGQGGVNTEAFF.

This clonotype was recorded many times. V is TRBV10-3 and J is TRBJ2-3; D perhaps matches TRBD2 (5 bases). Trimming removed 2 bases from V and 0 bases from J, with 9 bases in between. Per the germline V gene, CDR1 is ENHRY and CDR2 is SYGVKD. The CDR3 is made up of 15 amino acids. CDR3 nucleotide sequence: TGTGCCATCAGTGAGGGCGGGCCGAGCACAGATACGCAGTATTTT. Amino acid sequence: CAISEGGPSTDTQYF.

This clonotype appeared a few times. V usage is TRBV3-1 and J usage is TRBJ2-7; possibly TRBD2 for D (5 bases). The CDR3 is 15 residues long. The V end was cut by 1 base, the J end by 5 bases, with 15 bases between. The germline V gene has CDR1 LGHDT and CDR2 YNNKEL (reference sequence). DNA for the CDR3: TGTGCCAGCAGCCAAGTAGGCAGGAGGCTGGACGAGCAGTACTTC. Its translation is CASSQVGRRLDEQYF.

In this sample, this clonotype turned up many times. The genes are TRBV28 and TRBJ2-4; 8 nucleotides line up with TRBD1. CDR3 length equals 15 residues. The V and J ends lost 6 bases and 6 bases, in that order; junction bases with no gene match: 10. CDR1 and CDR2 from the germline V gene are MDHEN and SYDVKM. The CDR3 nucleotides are TGTGCCAGCAGAGCCACAGGGGGAGTGATAAACATTCAGTACTTC. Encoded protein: CASRATGGVINIQYF.

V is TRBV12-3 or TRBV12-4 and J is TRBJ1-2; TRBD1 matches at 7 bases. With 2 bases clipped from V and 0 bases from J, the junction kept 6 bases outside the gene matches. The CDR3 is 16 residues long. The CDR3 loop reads CASSLQGVPANYGYTF. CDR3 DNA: TGTGCCAGCAGTTTACAGGGGGTTCCAGCTAACTATGGCTACACCTTC.

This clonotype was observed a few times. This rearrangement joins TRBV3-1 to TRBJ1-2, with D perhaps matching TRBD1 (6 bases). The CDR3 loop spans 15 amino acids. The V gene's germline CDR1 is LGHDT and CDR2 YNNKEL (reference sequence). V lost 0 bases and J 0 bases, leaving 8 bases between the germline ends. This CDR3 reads CASSQDNRANYGYTF. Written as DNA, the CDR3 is TGTGCCAGCAGCCAAGATAACAGGGCTAACTATGGCTACACCTTC.

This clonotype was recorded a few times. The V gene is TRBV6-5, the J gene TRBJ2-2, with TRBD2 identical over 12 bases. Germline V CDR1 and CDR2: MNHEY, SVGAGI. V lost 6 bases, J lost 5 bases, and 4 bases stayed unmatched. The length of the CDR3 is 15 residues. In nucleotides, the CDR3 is TGTGCCAGCAGCCCTACTAGCGGGGGGACCGGGGAGCTGTTTTTT. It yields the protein CASSPTSGGTGELFF.

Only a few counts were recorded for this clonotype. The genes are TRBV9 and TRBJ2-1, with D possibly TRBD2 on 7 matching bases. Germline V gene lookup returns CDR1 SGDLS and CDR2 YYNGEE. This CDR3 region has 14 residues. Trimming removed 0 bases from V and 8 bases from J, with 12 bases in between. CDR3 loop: CASSVGSGGHEQFF. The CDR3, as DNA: TGTGCCAGCAGCGTAGGATCGGGGGGCCATGAGCAGTTCTTC. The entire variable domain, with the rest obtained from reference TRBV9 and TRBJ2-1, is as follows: DSGVTQTPKHLITATGQRVTLRCSPRSGDLSVYWYQQSLDQGLQFLIQYYNGEERAKGNILERFSAQQFPDLHSELNLSSLELGDSALYFCASSVGSGGHEQFFGPGTRLTVL.

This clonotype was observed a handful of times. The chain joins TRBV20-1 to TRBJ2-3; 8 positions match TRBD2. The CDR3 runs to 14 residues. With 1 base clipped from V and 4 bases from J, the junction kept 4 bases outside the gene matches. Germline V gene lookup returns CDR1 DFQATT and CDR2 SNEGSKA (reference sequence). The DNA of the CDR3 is TGCAGTGCTAGAGCGGGAGGGAGGGCAGATACGCAGTATTTT. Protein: CSARAGGRADTQYF.

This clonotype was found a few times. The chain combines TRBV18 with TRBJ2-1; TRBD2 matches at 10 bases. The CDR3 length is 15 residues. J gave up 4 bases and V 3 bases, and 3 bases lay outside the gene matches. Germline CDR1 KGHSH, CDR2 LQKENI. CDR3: CASSPASGSYNEQFF. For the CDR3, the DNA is TGTGCCAGCTCACCCGCTAGCGGGAGTTACAATGAGCAGTTCTTC. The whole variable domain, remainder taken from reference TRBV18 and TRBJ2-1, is NAGVMQNPRHLVRRRGQEARLRCSPMKGHSHVYWYRQLPEEGLKFMVYLQKENIIDESGMPKERFSAEFPKEGPSILRIQQVVRGDSAAYFCASSPASGSYNEQFFGPGTRLTVL.

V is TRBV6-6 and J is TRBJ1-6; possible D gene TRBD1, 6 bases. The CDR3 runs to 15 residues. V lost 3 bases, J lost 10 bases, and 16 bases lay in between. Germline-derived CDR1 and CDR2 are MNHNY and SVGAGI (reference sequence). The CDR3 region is CASSYGSQGQSPLHF. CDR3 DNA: TGTGCCAGCAGTTATGGCTCGCAGGGACAATCACCCCTCCACTTT.

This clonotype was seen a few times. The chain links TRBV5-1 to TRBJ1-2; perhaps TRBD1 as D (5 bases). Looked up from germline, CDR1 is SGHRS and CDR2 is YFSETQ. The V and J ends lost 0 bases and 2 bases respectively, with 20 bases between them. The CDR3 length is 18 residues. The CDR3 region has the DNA TGCGCCAGCAGCTTGGTGCGGGGCCCAACCCCTCCCAACTATGGCTACACCTTC. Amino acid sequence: CASSLVRGPTPPNYGYTF.

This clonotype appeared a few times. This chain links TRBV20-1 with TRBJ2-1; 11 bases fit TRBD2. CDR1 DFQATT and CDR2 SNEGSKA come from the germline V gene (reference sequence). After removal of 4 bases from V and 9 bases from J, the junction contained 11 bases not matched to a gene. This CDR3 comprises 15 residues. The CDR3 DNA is TGCAGTGCTAAAGCCTTAGCGGGGGGGCGCACTGAGCAGTTCTTC. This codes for CSAKALAGGRTEQFF.

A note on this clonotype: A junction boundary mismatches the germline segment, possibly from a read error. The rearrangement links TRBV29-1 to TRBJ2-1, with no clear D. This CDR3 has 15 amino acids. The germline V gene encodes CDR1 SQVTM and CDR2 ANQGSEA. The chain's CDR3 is CSVDASTLSLNDQFF. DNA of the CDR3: TGCAGCGTTGATGCCAGCACATTAAGTCTCAATGACCAGTTCTTC.

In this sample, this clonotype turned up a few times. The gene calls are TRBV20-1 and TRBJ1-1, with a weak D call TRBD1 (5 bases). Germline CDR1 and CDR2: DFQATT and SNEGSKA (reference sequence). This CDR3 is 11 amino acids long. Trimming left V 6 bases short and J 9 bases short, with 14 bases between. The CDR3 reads CSAPAGTQAFF. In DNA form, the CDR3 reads TGCAGTGCCCCTGCGGGGACCCAAGCTTTCTTT.

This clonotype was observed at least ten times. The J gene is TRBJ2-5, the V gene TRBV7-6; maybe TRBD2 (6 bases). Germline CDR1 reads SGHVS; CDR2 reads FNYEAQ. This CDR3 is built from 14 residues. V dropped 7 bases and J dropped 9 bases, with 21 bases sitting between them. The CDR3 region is CASNPGLAVQAQYF. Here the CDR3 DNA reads TGTGCCAGCAACCCGGGACTCGCGGTCCAGGCCCAGTACTTC.

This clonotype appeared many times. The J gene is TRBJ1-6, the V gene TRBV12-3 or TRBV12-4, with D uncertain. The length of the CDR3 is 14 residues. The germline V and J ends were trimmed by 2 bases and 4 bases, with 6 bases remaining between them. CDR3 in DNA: TGTGCCAGCAGTTTACCAGGTTATAATTCACCCCTCCACTTT. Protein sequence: CASSLPGYNSPLHF.

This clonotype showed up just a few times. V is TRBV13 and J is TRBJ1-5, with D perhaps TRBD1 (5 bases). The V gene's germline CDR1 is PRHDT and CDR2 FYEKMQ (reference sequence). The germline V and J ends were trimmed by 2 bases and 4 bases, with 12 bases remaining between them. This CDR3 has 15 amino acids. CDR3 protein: CASSLRGTKNQPQHF. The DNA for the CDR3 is TGTGCCAGCAGCTTAAGGGGTACGAAGAATCAGCCCCAGCATTTT.

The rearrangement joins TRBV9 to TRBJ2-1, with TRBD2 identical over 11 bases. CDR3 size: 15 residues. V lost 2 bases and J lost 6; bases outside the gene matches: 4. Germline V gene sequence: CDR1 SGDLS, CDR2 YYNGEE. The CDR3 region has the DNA TGTGCCAGCAGCGTTGGGCTAGCGGGAGGCAATGAGCAGTTCTTC. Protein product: CASSVGLAGGNEQFF.

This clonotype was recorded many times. CDR3: CASSLSGVTNYGYTF. The DNA of the CDR3 is TGTGCCAGCAGCTTAAGTGGCGTCACCAACTATGGCTACACCTTC. The chain carries TRBV7-3 and TRBJ1-2; D remains ambiguous. V gave up 1 base and J gave up 2 bases, with 11 bases separating them. Looked up from germline, CDR1 is SGHTA and CDR2 is FQGTGA. This CDR3 region has 15 residues.

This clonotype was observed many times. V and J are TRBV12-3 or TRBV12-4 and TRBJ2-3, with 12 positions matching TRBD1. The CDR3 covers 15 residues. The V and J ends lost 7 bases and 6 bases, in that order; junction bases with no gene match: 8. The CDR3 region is CASTPRGQGADTQYF. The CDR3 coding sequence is TGTGCCAGCACCCCCAGGGGACAGGGGGCCGATACGCAGTATTTT.

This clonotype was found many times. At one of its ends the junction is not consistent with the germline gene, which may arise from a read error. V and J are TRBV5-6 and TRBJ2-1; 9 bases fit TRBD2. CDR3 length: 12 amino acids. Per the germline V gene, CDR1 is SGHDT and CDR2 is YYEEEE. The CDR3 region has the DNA TGTGCCAGCAGCCAATGGCGGGAGGGCGGGACTTTC. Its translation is CASSQWREGGTF.